This T cell receptor (beta chain) was obtained from a study of cytomegalovirus exposure and HLA in healthy donors. In regard to this clone: The antigen remains unidentified.

Findings of the study overall: The investigators catalogued 150 to 200 TCR beta chains as cytomegalovirus-associated.

V was pared by 4 bases and J by 1 base, with 13 bases between. The CDR3 runs 15 residues. CDR1 and CDR2 from the germline V gene are MGHDK and SYGVNS. At the time of sampling, donors were nominally healthy, though unrecorded immune exposures were likely. The PCR ran on 60 Vbeta and 13 Jbeta primers. TCRdb keeps only in-frame clones here, not all; method: immunoSEQ multiplex PCR. The table shows some 160,000 clones, with over 70% occurring only once. This TCR was recovered from a woman under 30 in good health and CMV-seronegative. Sequenced input: PBMCs. The chain employs TRBV25-1 and TRBJ1-1, with D possibly being TRBD1 (6 bases). This CDR3 reads CASSAFQQGNTEAFF. The DNA of the CDR3 is TGTGCCAGCAGTGCCTTCCAACAGGGGAACACTGAAGCTTTCTTT.